A selection of T cell receptor beta chains follows, all from one sample in a study of CD8+CD57+ T cells in acquired aplastic anemia. MiXCR was run by TCRdb on the reads, yielding one entry per CDR3 protein. Of over 150,000 distinct CDR3 sequences in the sample, about 48% were seen once. Sequencing was performed on sorted CD4+, CD8+, or CD8+CD57+ T cells (not recorded which) from PBMCs. These receptors all stem from a human donor in good health. Each CDR3 is given with its conserved first and last residue. The order of the fields is CDR3 DNA, CDR3 protein, V gene, clone size, D gene, J gene. A D gene is named only where the DNA matches it firmly. Rows may omit the clone size; those that give it use once, few, many or a size class.

DNA: TGCAGTGCTAGAGTCCGGGGAAGGGGCAATCAGCCCCAGCATTTT
CDR3: CSARVRGRGNQPQHF
V: TRBV20-1
size: many
D: .
J: TRBJ1-5

DNA: TGTGCCATCGCCAGGGAGGTTGATGAGCAGTTCTTC
CDR3: CAIAREVDEQFF
V: TRBV10-3
size: few
D: .
J: TRBJ2-1

DNA: TGCGCCAGCAGCTCGAGGGACAGGGCCTACGAGCAGTACTTC
CDR3: CASSSRDRAYEQYF
V: TRBV5-1
size: many
D: TRBD1
J: TRBJ2-7

DNA: TGTGCCAGCTCGCCCGGTCGGGGGACAGGGACCTATGGCTACACCTTC
CDR3: CASSPGRGTGTYGYTF
V: TRBV11-2
size: .
D: TRBD1
J: TRBJ1-2

DNA: TGCAGCGTTGGGGGGACATTAACTAATGAAAAACTGTTTTTT
CDR3: CSVGGTLTNEKLFF
V: TRBV29-1
size: .
D: .
J: TRBJ1-4

DNA: TGTGCCAGCAGACTAGCGGGGGGGGATGGGCAGTACTTC
CDR3: CASRLAGGDGQYF
V: TRBV2
size: .
D: TRBD2
J: TRBJ2-7

DNA: TGTGCCACCAGTGGAAGCACAGATACGCAGTATTTT
CDR3: CATSGSTDTQYF
V: TRBV24-1
size: .
D: .
J: TRBJ2-3

DNA: TGTGCCAGCAGGACCGGGACAGGGGTGACTGAAGCTTTCTTT
CDR3: CASRTGTGVTEAFF
V: TRBV6-1
size: many
D: TRBD1
J: TRBJ1-1

DNA: TGTGCCTGGATGAGTCTGGGGCGGGGCGGGGAGCTGTTTTTT
CDR3: CAWMSLGRGGELFF
V: TRBV30
size: .
D: .
J: TRBJ2-2

DNA: TGTGCCAGCAGCGGACCGCAGGGGGCCACGATCTTT
CDR3: CASSGPQGATIF
V: TRBV9
size: many
D: TRBD1
J: TRBJ1-1

DNA: TGTGCCAGCAGTGGGACCACAGATACGCAGTATTTT
CDR3: CASSGTTDTQYF
V: TRBV12-3/TRBV12-4
size: many
D: .
J: TRBJ2-3

DNA: TGTGCCAGTAGTATGAAACAGGGAGCCTACAATGAGCAGTTCTTC
CDR3: CASSMKQGAYNEQFF
V: TRBV19
size: .
D: .
J: TRBJ2-1

DNA: TGTGCCAGCTCACAGGTGGGGAACACTGAAGCTTTCTTT
CDR3: CASSQVGNTEAFF
V: TRBV18
size: few
D: .
J: TRBJ1-1

DNA: TGTGCCAGCAGCCAACAGGGTTACGAGCAGTACTTC
CDR3: CASSQQGYEQYF
V: TRBV12-3/TRBV12-4
size: .
D: .
J: TRBJ2-7

DNA: TGCGCCAGCAGCGTAGACAGGGGGCCCAATTCACCCCTCCACTTT
CDR3: CASSVDRGPNSPLHF
V: TRBV4-1
size: .
D: TRBD1
J: TRBJ1-6

DNA: TGTGCCAGCAGCCGATCGGGGGCCTCCGAGCAGTACTTC
CDR3: CASSRSGASEQYF
V: TRBV7-9
size: .
D: .
J: TRBJ2-7

DNA: TGCAGGGCGAGCGGAGATACGCAGTATTTT
CDR3: CRASGDTQYF
V: TRBV20-1
size: few
D: .
J: TRBJ2-3

DNA: TGCAGCGTAAAGGGGTTAGGGGGAGGGGGGTCCTACGAGCAGTACTTC
CDR3: CSVKGLGGGGSYEQYF
V: TRBV29-1
size: many
D: .
J: TRBJ2-7

DNA: TGTGCCAGCAGCTTACTCCCGGGGGGTTCCTACGAGCAGTACTTC
CDR3: CASSLLPGGSYEQYF
V: TRBV7-9
size: many
D: TRBD2
J: TRBJ2-7